The 6 T cell receptor beta chains reported below all come from one sample, sequenced in a study of blood T cell repertoires in COVID-19. Repertoires were generated with immunoSEQ multiplex PCR, while TCRdb's copy carries only in-frame clones and drops some. The sample carries approximately 380,000 clones, less than 85% recorded once. The sample taken for sequencing was peripheral blood. These receptors were collected from a woman aged 18-30 years with acute or convalescent COVID-19.

The chain carries TRBV21-1 and TRBJ1-6; TRBD1 was called by the table and not checked on the DNA. TRBV21-1 is a pseudogene locus. CDR3 size: 17 residues. CDR3 sequence: CASSRIGTADYNSPLHF. In DNA form, the CDR3 reads TGTGCCAGCAGCAGAATAGGGACAGCCGACTATAATTCACCCCTCCACTTT.

V gene TRBV6-5 combines with J gene TRBJ2-7, with D possibly TRBD2 on 6 matching bases. Germline values: CDR1 MNHEY, CDR2 SVGAGI. V shed 0 bases and J shed 5 bases, with 14 bases lying between them. The CDR3 has 15 residues. The CDR3 DNA reads TGTGCCAGCAGTTACTCGCTCGGGAGCCTAAACGAGCAGTACTTC. Translation: CASSYSLGSLNEQYF.

This chain uses TRBV27 with TRBJ2-7; D call uncertain. Germline-derived CDR1 and CDR2 are MNHEY and SMNVEV (reference sequence). The germline V and J ends were trimmed by 3 bases and 0 bases, with 6 bases remaining between them. This CDR3 has 13 residues. The CDR3 region is CASSFQFSYEQYF. CDR3 DNA: TGTGCCAGCAGTTTCCAGTTCTCCTACGAGCAGTACTTC.

The chain has TRBV5-5 and TRBJ1-4, with 9 bases lining up with TRBD1. V lost 7 bases, J lost 4 bases, and 14 bases stayed unmatched. The CDR3 length is 17 residues. Germline values: CDR1 SGHKS, CDR2 YYEKEE (reference sequence). The CDR3 loop is CASRRSGQGIGNEKLFF. The CDR3 bases are TGTGCCAGCCGCCGGTCAGGACAGGGGATTGGTAATGAAAAACTGTTTTTT.

V and J are TRBV10-3 and TRBJ2-3; D is perhaps TRBD1 (6 bases). Trimming shortened V by 8 bases and J by 2 bases, and 17 bases separated the two germline ends. This CDR3 spans 15 amino acids. Germline CDR1 ENHRY, CDR2 SYGVKD. The CDR3 here is CAIGGWGGFTDTQYF. The CDR3 DNA reads as TGTGCCATCGGGGGCTGGGGCGGCTTCACAGATACGCAGTATTTT.

The J gene is TRBJ1-4, the V gene TRBV5-8; 9 bases map to TRBD1. In germline, CDR1 is SGHTS, CDR2 YDEGEE. The CDR3 extends over 16 amino acids. J gave up 6 bases and V 10 bases, and 16 bases lay outside the gene matches. The CDR3 nucleotides are TGTGCCGACGAAAAATGGACAGGGGCCTCTCATGAAAAACTGTTTTTT. It yields the protein CADEKWTGASHEKLFF.